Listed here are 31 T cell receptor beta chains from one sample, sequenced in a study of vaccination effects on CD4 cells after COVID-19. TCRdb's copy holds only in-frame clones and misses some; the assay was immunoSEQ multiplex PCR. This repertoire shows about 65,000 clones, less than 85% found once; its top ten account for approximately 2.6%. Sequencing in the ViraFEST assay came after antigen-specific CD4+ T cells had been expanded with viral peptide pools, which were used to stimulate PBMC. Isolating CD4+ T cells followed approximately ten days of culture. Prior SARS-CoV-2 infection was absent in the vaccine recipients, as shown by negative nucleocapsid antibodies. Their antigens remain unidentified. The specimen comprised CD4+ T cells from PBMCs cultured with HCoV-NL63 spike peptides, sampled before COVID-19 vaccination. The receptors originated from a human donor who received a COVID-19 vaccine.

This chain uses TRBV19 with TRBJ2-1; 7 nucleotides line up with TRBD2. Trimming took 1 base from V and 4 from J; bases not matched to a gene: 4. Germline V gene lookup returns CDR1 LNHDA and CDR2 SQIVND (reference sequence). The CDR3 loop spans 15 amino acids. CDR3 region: CASSIVASGYNEQFF. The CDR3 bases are TGTGCCAGTAGTATAGTGGCTAGCGGTTACAATGAGCAGTTCTTC.

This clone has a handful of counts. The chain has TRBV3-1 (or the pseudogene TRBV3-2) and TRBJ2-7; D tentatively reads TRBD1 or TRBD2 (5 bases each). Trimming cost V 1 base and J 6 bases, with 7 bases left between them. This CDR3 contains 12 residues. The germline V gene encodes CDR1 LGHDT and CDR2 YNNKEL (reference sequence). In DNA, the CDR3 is TGTGCCAGCAGCCAAGGGGGACCCGAGCAGTACGTC. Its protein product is CASSQGGPEQYV.

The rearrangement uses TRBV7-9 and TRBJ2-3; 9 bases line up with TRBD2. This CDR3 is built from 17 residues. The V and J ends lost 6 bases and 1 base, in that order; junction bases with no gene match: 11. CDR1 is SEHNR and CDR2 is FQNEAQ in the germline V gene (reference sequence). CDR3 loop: CASSPRGASGGTDTQYF. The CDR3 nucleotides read TGTGCCAGCAGTCCCAGAGGAGCTAGCGGGGGCACAGATACGCAGTATTTT. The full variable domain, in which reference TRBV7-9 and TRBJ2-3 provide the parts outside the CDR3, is DTGVSQNPRHKITKRGQNVTFRCDPISEHNRLYWYRQTLGQGPEFLTYFQNEAQLEKSRLLSDRFSAERPKGSFSTLEIQRTEQGDSAMYLCASSPRGASGGTDTQYFGPGTRLTVL.

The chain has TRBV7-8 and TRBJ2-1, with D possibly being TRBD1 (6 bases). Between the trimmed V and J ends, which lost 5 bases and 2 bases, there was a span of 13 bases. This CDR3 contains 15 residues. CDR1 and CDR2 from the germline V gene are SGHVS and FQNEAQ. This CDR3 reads CASSPQGTPYNEQFF. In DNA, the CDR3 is TGTGCCAGCAGCCCTCAGGGGACGCCCTACAATGAGCAGTTCTTC.

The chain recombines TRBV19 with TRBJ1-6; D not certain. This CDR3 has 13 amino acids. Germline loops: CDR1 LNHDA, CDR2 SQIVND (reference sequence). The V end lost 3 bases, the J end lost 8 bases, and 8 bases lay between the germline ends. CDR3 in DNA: TGTGCCAGTAGTATCGGGAGGGATTCACCCCTCCACTTT. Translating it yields CASSIGRDSPLHF.

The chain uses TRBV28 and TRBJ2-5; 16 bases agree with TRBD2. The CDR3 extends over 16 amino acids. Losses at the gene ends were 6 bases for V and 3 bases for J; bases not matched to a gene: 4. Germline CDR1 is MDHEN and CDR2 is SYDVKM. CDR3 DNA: TGTGCCAGCAGCCCCGGGACTAGCGGGGGGGAAGAGACCCAGTACTTC. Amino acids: CASSPGTSGGEETQYF.

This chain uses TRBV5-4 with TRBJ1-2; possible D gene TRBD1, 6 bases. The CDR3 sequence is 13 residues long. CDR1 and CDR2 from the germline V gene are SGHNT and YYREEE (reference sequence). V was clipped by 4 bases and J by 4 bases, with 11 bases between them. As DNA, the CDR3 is TGTGCCAGCAGCCCGGACAGTGCCTATGGCTACACCTTC. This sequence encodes CASSPDSAYGYTF.

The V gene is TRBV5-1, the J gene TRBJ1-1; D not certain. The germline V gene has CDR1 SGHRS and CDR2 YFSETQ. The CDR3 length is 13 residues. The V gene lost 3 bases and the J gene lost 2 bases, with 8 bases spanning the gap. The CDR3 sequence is CASSSIGNTEAFF. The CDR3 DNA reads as TGCGCCAGCAGCTCCATAGGAAACACTGAAGCTTTCTTT.

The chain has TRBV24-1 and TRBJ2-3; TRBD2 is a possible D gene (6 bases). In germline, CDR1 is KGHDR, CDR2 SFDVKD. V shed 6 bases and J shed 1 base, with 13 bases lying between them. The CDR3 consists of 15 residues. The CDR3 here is CATSRAGSGTDTQYF. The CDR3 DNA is TGTGCCACCAGTCGGGCGGGGTCGGGCACAGATACGCAGTATTTT.

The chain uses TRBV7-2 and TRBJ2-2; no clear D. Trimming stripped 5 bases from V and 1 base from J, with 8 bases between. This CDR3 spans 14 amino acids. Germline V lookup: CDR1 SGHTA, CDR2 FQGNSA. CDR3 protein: CASSPPLNTGELFF. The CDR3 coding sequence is TGTGCCAGCAGCCCCCCTCTGAACACCGGGGAGCTGTTTTTT.

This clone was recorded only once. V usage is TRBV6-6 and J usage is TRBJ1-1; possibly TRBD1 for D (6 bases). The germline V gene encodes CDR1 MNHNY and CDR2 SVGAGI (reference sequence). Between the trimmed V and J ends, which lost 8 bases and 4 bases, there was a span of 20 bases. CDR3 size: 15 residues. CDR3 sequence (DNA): TGTGCCAGCCAAGGCCCCCCCAGGGGTAGCACTGAAGCTTTCTTT. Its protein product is CASQGPPRGSTEAFF.

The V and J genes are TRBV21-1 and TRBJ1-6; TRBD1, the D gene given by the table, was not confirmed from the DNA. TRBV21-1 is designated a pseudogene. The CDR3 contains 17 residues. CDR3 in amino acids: CASSKARDTDYNSPLHF. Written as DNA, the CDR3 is TGTGCCAGCAGCAAAGCTCGGGACACCGATTATAATTCACCCCTCCACTTT.

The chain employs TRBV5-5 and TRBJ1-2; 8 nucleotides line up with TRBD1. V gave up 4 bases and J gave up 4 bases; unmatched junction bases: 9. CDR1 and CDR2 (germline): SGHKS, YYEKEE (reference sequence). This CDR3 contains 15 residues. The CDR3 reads CASSGGTGGPYGYTF. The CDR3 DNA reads TGTGCCAGCAGCGGAGGGACAGGTGGACCCTATGGCTACACCTTC.

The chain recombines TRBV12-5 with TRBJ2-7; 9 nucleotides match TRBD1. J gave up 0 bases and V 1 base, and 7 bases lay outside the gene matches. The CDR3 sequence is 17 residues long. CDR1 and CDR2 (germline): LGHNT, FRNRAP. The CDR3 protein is CASGLDAGTGSSYEQYV. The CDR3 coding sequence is TGTGCTAGTGGTTTGGACGCAGGGACAGGGAGCTCCTACGAGCAGTACGTC.

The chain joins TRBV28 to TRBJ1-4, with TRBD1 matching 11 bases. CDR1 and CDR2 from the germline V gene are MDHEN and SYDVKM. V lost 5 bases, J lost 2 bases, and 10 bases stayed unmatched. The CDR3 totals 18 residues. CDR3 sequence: CASSAPRDRGFTNEKLFF. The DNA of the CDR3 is TGTGCCAGCAGTGCTCCAAGGGACAGGGGGTTTACTAATGAAAAACTGTTTTTT.

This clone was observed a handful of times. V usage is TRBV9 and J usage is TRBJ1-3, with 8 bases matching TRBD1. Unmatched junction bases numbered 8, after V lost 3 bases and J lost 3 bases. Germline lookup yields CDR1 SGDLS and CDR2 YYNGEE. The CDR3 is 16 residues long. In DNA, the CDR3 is TGTGCCAGCAGCGCCAACCCGGACAGGGTTGGAAACACCATATATTTT. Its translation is CASSANPDRVGNTIYF.

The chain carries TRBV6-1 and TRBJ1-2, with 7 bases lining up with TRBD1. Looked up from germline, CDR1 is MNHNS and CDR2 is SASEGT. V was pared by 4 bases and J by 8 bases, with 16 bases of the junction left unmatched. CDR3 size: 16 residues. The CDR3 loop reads CASSGRNRGHAVGYTF. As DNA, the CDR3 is TGTGCCAGCAGTGGCCGGAACAGGGGCCACGCTGTAGGCTACACCTTC.

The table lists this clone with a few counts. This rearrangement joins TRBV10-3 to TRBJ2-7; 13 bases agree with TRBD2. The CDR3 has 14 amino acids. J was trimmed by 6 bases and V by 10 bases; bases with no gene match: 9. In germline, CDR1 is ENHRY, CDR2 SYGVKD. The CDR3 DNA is TGTGCCAGCGCGACTAGCGGGGGGCCTCTCGAGCAGTACGTC. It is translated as CASATSGGPLEQYV.

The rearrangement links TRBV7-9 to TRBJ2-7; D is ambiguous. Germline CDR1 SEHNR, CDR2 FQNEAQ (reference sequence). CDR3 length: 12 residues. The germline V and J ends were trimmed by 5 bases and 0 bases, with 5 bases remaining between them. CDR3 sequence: CASSRTSYEQYV. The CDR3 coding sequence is TGTGCCAGCAGCCGTACCTCCTACGAGCAGTACGTC.

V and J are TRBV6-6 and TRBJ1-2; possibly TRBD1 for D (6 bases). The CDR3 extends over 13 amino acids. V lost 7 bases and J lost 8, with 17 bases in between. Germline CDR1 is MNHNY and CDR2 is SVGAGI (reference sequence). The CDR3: CASTLRGGGGYTF. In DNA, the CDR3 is TGTGCCAGCACTCTTAGGGGAGGGGGAGGCTACACCTTC.

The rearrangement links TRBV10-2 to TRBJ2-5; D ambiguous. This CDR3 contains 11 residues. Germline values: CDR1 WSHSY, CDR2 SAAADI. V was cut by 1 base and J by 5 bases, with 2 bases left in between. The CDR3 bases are TGCGCCAGCAGTGAGTATGAGACCCAGTACTTC. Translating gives CASSEYETQYF.

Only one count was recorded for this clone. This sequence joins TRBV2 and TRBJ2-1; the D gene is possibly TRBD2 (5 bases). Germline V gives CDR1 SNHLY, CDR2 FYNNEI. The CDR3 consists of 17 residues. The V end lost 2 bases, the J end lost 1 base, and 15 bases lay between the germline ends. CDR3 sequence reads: CASSEFVASWSYNEQFF. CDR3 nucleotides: TGTGCCAGCAGTGAATTTGTGGCTAGCTGGTCCTACAATGAGCAGTTCTTC.

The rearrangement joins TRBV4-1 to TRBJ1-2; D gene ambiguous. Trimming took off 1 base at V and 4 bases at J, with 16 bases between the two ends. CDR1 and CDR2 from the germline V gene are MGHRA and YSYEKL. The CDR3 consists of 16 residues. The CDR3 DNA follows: TGCGCCAGCAGCCAAGCTGCTCCTAGAATGAGCTATGGCTACACCTTC. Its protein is CASSQAAPRMSYGYTF.

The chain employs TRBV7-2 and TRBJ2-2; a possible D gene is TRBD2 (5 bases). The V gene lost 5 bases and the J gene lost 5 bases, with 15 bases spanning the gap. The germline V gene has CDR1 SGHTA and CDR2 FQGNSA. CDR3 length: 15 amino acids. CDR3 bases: TGTGCCAGCAGCCCTGTCCGGGGTGGGACCGGGGAGCTGTTTTTT. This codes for CASSPVRGGTGELFF.

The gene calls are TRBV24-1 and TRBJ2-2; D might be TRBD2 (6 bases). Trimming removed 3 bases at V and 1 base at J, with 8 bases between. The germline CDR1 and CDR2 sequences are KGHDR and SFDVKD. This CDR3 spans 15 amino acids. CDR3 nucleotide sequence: TGTGCCACCAGTGATACGGGGGTGAACACCGGGGAGCTGTTTTTT. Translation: CATSDTGVNTGELFF.

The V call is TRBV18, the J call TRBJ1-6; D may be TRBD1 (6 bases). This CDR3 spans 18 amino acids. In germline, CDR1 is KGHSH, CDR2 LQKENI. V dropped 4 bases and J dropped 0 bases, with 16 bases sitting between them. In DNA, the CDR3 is TGTGCCAGCTCACGACTAGGACAGTCGAGCTCCTATAATTCACCCCTCCACTTT. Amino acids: CASSRLGQSSSYNSPLHF.

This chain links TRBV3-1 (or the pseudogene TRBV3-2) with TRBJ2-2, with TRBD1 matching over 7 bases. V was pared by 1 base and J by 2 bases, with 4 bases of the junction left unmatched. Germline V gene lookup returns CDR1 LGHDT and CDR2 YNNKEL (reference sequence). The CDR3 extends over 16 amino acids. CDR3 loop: CASSQARQGNTGELFF. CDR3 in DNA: TGTGCCAGCAGCCAAGCCAGACAGGGAAACACCGGGGAGCTGTTTTTT.

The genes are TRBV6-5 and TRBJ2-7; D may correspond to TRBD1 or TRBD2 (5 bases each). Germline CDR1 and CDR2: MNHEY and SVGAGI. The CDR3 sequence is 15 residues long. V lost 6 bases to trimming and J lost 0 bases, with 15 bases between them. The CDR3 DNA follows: TGTGCCAGCAGGCCGGGGAGTGGGGGCTCCTACGAGCAGTACGTC. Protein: CASRPGSGGSYEQYV.

The CDR3 coding sequence is TGTGCCAGCAGCACAGGACTAGCGGGGAATCAAGAGACCCAGTACTTC. It encodes CASSTGLAGNQETQYF. J is TRBJ2-5 and V is TRBV5-5; 12 bases are a match to TRBD2. Trimming at V came to 4 bases and at J to 2 bases, leaving 6 bases not matched to a gene. Looked up from germline, CDR1 is SGHKS and CDR2 is YYEKEE (reference sequence). This CDR3 comprises 16 residues.

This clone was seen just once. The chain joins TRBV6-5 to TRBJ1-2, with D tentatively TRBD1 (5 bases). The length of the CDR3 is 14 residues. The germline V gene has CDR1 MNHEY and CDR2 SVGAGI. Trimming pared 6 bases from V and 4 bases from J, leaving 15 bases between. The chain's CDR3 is CASRSGGGFYGYTF. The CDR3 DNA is TGTGCCAGCAGGTCGGGTGGGGGGTTCTATGGCTACACCTTC.

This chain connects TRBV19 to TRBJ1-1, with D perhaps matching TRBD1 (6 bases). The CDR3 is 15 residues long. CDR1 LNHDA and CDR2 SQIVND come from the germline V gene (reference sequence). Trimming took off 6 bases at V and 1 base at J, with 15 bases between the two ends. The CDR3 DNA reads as TGTGCCAGTAGACCTAATCTGGGGGCGAACACTGAAGCTTTCTTT. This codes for CASRPNLGANTEAFF.